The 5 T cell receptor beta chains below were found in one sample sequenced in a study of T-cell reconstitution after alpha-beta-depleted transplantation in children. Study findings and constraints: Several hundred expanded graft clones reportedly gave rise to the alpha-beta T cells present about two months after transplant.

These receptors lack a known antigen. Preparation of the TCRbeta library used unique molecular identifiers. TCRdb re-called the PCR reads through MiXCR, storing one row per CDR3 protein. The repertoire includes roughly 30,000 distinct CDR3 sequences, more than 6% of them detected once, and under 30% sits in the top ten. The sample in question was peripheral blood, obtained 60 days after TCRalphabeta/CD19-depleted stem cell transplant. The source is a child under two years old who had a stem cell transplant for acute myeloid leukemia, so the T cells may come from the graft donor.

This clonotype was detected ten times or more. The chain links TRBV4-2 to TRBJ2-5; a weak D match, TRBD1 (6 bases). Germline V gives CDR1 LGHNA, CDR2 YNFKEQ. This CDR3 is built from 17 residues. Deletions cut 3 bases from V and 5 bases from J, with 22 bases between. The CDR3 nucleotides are TGTGCCAGCAGCCAGACCCTTTTAGAGGGGGTCGAGGAGACCCAGTACTTC. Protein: CASSQTLLEGVEETQYF.

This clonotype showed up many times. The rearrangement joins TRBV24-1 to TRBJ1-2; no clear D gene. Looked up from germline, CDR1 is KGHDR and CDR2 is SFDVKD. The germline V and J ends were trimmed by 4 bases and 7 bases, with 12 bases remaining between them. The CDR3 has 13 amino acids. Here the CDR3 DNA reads TGTGCCACCAGTGACGAGTCGTACGGTGGCTACACCTTC. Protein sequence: CATSDESYGGYTF.

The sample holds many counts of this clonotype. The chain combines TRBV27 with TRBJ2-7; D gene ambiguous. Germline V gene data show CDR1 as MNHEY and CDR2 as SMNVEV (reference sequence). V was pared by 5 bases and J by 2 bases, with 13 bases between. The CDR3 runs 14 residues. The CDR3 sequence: CASSPNVWTYEQYF. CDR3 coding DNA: TGTGCCAGCAGTCCCAACGTTTGGACCTACGAGCAGTACTTC.

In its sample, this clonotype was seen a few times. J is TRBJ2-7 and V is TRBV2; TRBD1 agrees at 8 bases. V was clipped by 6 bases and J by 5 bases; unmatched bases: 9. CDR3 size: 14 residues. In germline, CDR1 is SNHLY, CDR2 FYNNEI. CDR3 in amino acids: CASREPGGNHEQYF. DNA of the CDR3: TGTGCCAGCAGGGAACCAGGGGGCAACCACGAGCAGTACTTC.

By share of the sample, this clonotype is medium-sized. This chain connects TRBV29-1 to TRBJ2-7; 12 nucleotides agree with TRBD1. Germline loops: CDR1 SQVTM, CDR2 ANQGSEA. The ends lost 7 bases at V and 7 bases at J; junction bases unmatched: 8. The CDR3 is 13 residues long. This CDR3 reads CSANGDRGLEQYF. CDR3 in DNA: TGCAGCGCCAACGGGGACAGGGGGCTGGAGCAGTACTTC.